This TCR beta chain was recovered during a study of control samples from healthy donors and cancer patients. CDR3 length equals 14 residues. The V and J ends lost 5 bases and 2 bases respectively, with 10 bases between them. Germline V CDR1 and CDR2: SGHAT, FQNNGV. This clone came up once. Repertoires were generated with immunoSEQ multiplex PCR, while TCRdb's copy carries only in-frame clones and drops some. The table lists tens of thousands of clones, around 90% of them singletons. The sequence was collected from a woman aged 60 to 75 in good health. Sequencing was performed on blood. This sequence joins TRBV11-2 and TRBJ1-3, with D possibly TRBD1 on 5 matching bases. CDR3 loop: CASSPIRAGNTIYF. The CDR3 nucleotides read TGTGCCAGCAGCCCGATCAGGGCTGGAAACACCATATATTTT.